The source of this T cell receptor (beta chain) is a study of spatial heterogeneity in lung cancer. Across the whole study: The authors sequenced available follow-up PBMC samples, taken a median of roughly 2 years after resection.

Regarding time point: blood at routine non-recurrence follow-up after resection. Unsorted whole RNA of tumor, nontumor lung or frozen PBMC was sequenced. Each molecule of TCR cDNA was tagged with one unique molecular identifier. Each CDR3 protein gets one entry after TCRdb re-called the 5' RACE reads with MiXCR. The table lists tens of thousands of distinct CDR3 sequences, over 7.5% of them singletons. V lost 1 base and J 8 bases, leaving 9 bases between the germline ends. Germline V gene data show CDR1 as SGHTA and CDR2 as FQGNSA. This CDR3 is 13 amino acids long. This receptor was identified in a male donor with early-stage non-small cell lung cancer. Specimen: PBMCs, collected at follow-up. This rearrangement joins TRBV7-2 to TRBJ1-5; no definite D call. Here the CDR3 DNA reads TGTGCCAGCAGCTTAGAGCCTGGGGAGCCCCAGCATTTT. Protein product: CASSLEPGEPQHF.